Below are 15 T cell receptor beta chains sequenced from a single sample in a study of a mutant IDH1 vaccine in newly diagnosed glioma (dated by TCRdb to 2020 to 2022). These TCRs' antigens remain unknown. Sample time point, as interpreted from the label and publication: week 47, end of study. Each vaccine dose was 300 ug of a 20-mer mutant IDH1 peptide in Montanide, given subcutaneously with topical imiquimod. Library generation was performed with the immunoSEQ multiplex PCR assay. TCRdb mirrors the immuneACCESS table, restricted to in-frame sequences. Some clones are absent from its copies; in checked studies, under half trace to an unresolved V gene, and the reason for the others is unknown. The sample yields tens of thousands of clones; around 83% were counted once. The ten largest make up more than 3% of the sample. Sequenced here: PBMCs, sampled from a glioma patient whose treatment included an IDH1 peptide vaccine. Every receptor here comes from a man aged 30 to 39 with glioma.

This clone showed up just a few times. This sequence joins TRBV9 and TRBJ1-1; D gene uncertain. The germline CDR1 and CDR2 sequences are SGDLS and YYNGEE. V gave up 4 bases and J gave up 4 bases, with 14 bases separating them. The CDR3 covers 14 residues. CDR3 nucleotide sequence: TGTGCCAGCAGCAGGACGGGTGGTCGCACTGAAGCTTTCTTT. Translated: CASSRTGGRTEAFF. The whole variable domain, remainder taken from reference TRBV9 and TRBJ1-1, is DSGVTQTPKHLITATGQRVTLRCSPRSGDLSVYWYQQSLDQGLQFLIQYYNGEERAKGNILERFSAQQFPDLHSELNLSSLELGDSALYFCASSRTGGRTEAFFGQGTRLTVV.

The chain links TRBV6-5 to TRBJ2-7; possible D gene TRBD1, 5 bases. Germline CDR1 reads MNHEY; CDR2 reads SVGAGI. The germline V and J ends were trimmed by 0 bases and 6 bases, with 18 bases remaining between them. This CDR3 spans 16 amino acids. The CDR3 sequence: CASSYSVRAGSSEQYF. The DNA for the CDR3 is TGTGCCAGCAGTTACTCGGTCAGGGCAGGTTCATCCGAGCAGTACTTC.

The genes are TRBV6-5 and TRBJ1-2; 9 positions agree with TRBD1. Germline CDR1 reads MNHEY; CDR2 reads SVGAGI. The V and J ends lost 8 bases and 8 bases, in that order; junction bases with no gene match: 6. The CDR3 totals 12 residues. The CDR3 spells CASWYRGQGYTF. CDR3 nucleotide sequence: TGTGCCAGCTGGTACAGGGGGCAGGGCTACACCTTC.

V usage is TRBV7-6 and J usage is TRBJ1-1; D not certain. Germline V lookup: CDR1 SGHVS, CDR2 FNYEAQ. The CDR3 length is 16 residues. V gave up 3 bases and J gave up 1 base, with 15 bases separating them. The CDR3 reads CASSFYSPDTNTEAFF. CDR3 nucleotides: TGTGCCAGCAGCTTCTATTCCCCAGACACGAACACTGAAGCTTTCTTT.

The chain combines TRBV2 with TRBJ1-1; D possibly corresponds to TRBD1 (5 bases). Trimming shortened V by 8 bases and J by 3 bases, and 13 bases separated the two germline ends. Germline V gives CDR1 SNHLY, CDR2 FYNNEI. The CDR3 is 13 amino acids. The CDR3 sequence is CASFKGRDTEAFF. The CDR3 bases are TGTGCCAGCTTCAAGGGGAGGGACACTGAAGCTTTCTTT.

The rearrangement links TRBV6-1 to TRBJ1-2; 8 nucleotides align to TRBD1. Germline CDR1 reads MNHNS; CDR2 reads SASEGT. V lost 1 base, J lost 4 bases, and 5 bases stayed unmatched. The CDR3 has 15 residues. This chain's CDR3 is CASSEGTGTGYGYTF. CDR3 nucleotides: TGTGCCAGCAGTGAAGGGACAGGGACGGGCTATGGCTACACCTTC.

This clone has more than one count but fewer than ten. The genes are TRBV10-2 and TRBJ1-5; D is unresolved. The germline V and J ends were trimmed by 8 bases and 4 bases, with 9 bases remaining between them. The CDR3 loop spans 12 amino acids. Germline-derived CDR1 and CDR2 are WSHSY and SAAADI. The CDR3 reads CASWQRNQPQHF. In nucleotides, the CDR3 is TGCGCCAGCTGGCAGCGTAATCAGCCCCAGCATTTT.

V gene TRBV2 combines with J gene TRBJ2-2; D uncertain. V lost 6 bases to trimming and J lost 2 bases, with 13 bases between them. The CDR3 consists of 15 residues. The V gene's germline CDR1 is SNHLY and CDR2 FYNNEI. This CDR3 reads CASRQVHTNTGELFF. CDR3 DNA sequence: TGTGCCAGCAGGCAGGTACACACAAACACCGGGGAGCTGTTTTTT.

Note on this clone: Other DNA variants within this sample encode the same CDR3. The rearrangement joins TRBV6-1 to TRBJ1-1; 11 nucleotides align to TRBD1. Germline CDR1 and CDR2: MNHNS and SASEGT. J gave up 5 bases and V 4 bases, and 3 bases lay outside the gene matches. The CDR3 spans 14 residues. DNA for the CDR3: TGTGCCAGCAGTGGGGGACAGGGGGAAACTGAAGCTTTCTTT. It specifies CASSGGQGETEAFF.

This sequence joins TRBV6-6 and TRBJ1-2; TRBD1 aligns across 11 bases. Germline trimming cut 3 bases from V and 4 bases from J; bases unmatched to any gene: 4. Germline V gene data show CDR1 as MNHNY and CDR2 as SVGAGI (reference sequence). The CDR3 contains 15 residues. In DNA form, the CDR3 reads TGTGCCAGCAGTTATACGGGACAGGGGGGCTATGGCTACACCTTC. Its protein is CASSYTGQGGYGYTF.

The CDR3 region has the DNA TGTGCCAGCAGCTCGGCGCTGGGGGGGCGGGAGACCCAGTACTTC. Residues: CASSSALGGRETQYF. This rearrangement joins TRBV13 to TRBJ2-5, with D possibly matching TRBD2 (7 bases). CDR3 length: 15 amino acids. With 4 bases removed from V and 5 bases from J, the gap between germline ends came to 17 bases. CDR1 PRHDT and CDR2 FYEKMQ come from the germline V gene (reference sequence).

The chain joins TRBV5-1 to TRBJ2-3, with D perhaps TRBD2 (6 bases). Trimming took 2 bases from V and 2 from J, leaving 18 bases between them. CDR3 length equals 17 residues. Germline V gives CDR1 SGHRS, CDR2 YFSETQ. In DNA form, the CDR3 reads TGCGCCAGCAGCTTAAGGGACTCCAGTACCGCCACAGATACGCAGTATTTT. Protein sequence: CASSLRDSSTATDTQYF.

This clone showed up many times. The rearrangement joins TRBV19 to TRBJ1-1; 7 bases agree with TRBD1. The V gene end was trimmed by 9 bases and the J gene end by 1 base; junction bases not matched to a gene: 11. CDR3 size: 15 residues. The germline CDR1 and CDR2 sequences are LNHDA and SQIVND (reference sequence). CDR3 nucleotides: TGTGCCAGCGATCCCGGACAGGTCGCGAACACTGAAGCTTTCTTT. Translation gives CASDPGQVANTEAFF. Filled out from reference TRBV19 and TRBJ1-1, the complete variable domain reads DGGITQSPKYLFRKEGQNVTLSCEQNLNHDAMYWYRQDPGQGLRLIYYSQIVNDFQKGDIAEGYSVSREKKESFPLTVTSAQKNPTAFYLCASDPGQVANTEAFFGQGTRLTVV.

The rearrangement uses TRBV6-5 and TRBJ2-1; D unresolved. This CDR3 has 15 amino acids. V lost 5 bases and J 4 bases, leaving 15 bases between the germline ends. Germline V gives CDR1 MNHEY, CDR2 SVGAGI. CDR3 DNA sequence: TGTGCCAGCAGTCTGGACCGAGCTTTATACAATGAGCAGTTCTTC. Protein sequence: CASSLDRALYNEQFF.

This clone has just one count. V usage is TRBV15 and J usage is TRBJ2-5; D is perhaps TRBD2 (5 bases). The V gene's germline CDR1 is LNHNV and CDR2 YYDKDF (reference sequence). Between the trimmed V and J ends, which lost 0 bases and 5 bases, there was a span of 13 bases. The length of the CDR3 is 15 residues. In DNA, the CDR3 is TGTGCCACCAGCAGAGACCCGGGGTTTTGGGAGACCCAGTACTTC. It translates to CATSRDPGFWETQYF.